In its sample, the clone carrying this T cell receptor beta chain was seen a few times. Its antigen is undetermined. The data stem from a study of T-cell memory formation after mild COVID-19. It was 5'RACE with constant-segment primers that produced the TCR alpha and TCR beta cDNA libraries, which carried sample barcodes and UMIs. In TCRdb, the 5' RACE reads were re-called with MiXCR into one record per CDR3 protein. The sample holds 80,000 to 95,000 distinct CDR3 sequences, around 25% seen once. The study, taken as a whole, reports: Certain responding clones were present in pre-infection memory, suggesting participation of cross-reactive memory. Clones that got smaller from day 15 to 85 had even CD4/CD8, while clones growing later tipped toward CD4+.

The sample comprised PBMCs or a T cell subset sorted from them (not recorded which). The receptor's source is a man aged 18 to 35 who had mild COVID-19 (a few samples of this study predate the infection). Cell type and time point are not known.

The CDR3 bases are TGTGCCAGCAGCTTAGCCCCTAGCGGGTCAGATACGCAGTATTTT. Encoded protein: CASSLAPSGSDTQYF. This chain joins TRBV7-2 and TRBJ2-3, with TRBD2 identical over 8 bases. The CDR3 sequence is 15 residues long. Unmatched junction bases numbered 3, after V lost 0 bases and J lost 4 bases. The germline V gene has CDR1 SGHTA and CDR2 FQGNSA.